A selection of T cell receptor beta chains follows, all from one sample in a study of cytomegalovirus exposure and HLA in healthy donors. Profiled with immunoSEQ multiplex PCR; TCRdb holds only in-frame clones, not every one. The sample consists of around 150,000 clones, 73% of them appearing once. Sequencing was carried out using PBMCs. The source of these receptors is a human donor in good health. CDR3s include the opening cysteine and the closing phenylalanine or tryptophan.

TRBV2 CASSPDRYQETQYF
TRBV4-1 CASSQVVGSYNSPLHF
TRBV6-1 CASSGLTSGRSTDTQYF
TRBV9 CASSVWGGADTQYF
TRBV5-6 CASSLLGTGGLVLYF
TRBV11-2 CASRSRTEPGELFF
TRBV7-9 CASSLVQYGYTF
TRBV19 CASSIGGLAGGPPYNEQFF
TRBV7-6 CASSSRRNRGLKVGETQYF
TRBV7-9 CASSFEGGIETQYF
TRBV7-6 CASSLALGLTGEQYF
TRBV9 CASSSPPFF
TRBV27 CASSLYGTTPYEQYF
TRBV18 CASSKGITGNTIYF
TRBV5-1 CASSPGGYEQYF
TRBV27 CASSLHRPPYEQYF
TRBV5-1 CASSFQAGSYEQYF
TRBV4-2 CASSQTGGALYGYTF
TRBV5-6 CASSLFLAGGYNEQFF
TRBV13 CASRAGGPSTGELFF
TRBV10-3 CAISESLGQGRDYGYTF
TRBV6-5 CASSTRGQGFNEQFF
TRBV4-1 CATSQNNYGYTF
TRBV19 CASAMNTEAFF
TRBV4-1 CASSLGGGRETQYF
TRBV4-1 CASSQDRGNQHF